One TCR beta chain is described in this entry. The specificity of this receptor is unknown. No much larger clone exists at a distance of one base, and base qualities are not known. This sample was taken from a study of Ad26.COV2.S vaccination and SARS-CoV-2 variants (dated by TCRdb to the early 2020s). Concerning the study at large: Donors in the vaccine arm were drawn from COV1001, a multicentre, randomized, double-blind, placebo-controlled phase I-IIa trial testing Ad26.COV2.S in healthy adults. Participants in the trial were split at random into five groups of five each, receiving low-dose or high-dose Ad26.COV2.S once or twice, or else placebo on both occasions. TCRbeta repertoire sequencing was used to assess the specificity and breadth of SARS-CoV-2-reactive T cell receptors after Ad26.COV2.S vaccination. Ad26.COV2.S was administered intramuscularly at a dose of 5x10^10 or 1x10^11 viral particles, either as one shot or as two shots given 56 days apart. Throughout the experiments and outcome assessment, investigators stayed blinded to trial group allocation. The TCR-sequenced set comprised about 32 samples: some 20 Ad26.COV2.S vaccine recipients, 5 placebo recipients and 8 SARS-CoV-2 convalescent individuals. The paper as a whole reports these results and caveats: Non-spike TCR breadth was comparable between vaccine and placebo recipients, consistent with the vaccine containing only spike. Substantial breadth of spike-specific CD8+ and CD4+ T cell responses was reported after vaccination. Comparing responses between vaccine doses or regimens was not something the study was powered to do. Ad26.COV2.S recipients had higher spike-specific TCR breadth than placebo recipients (P = 0.0014). The authors noted that total T cell responses may have been underestimated by the TCR breadth and depth analyses.

V gives up 3 bases and J gives up 4 bases, and the segment between their germline ends measures 12 bases. The CDR3 sequence holds 14 residues, the cysteine and phenylalanine included. This entry keeps only the CDR3 DNA: 42 bases, framed from base 1. The germline V gene (reference sequence) provides CDR1 LNHDA and CDR2 SQIVND. TCRbeta CDR3 regions were sequenced with the immunoSEQ Assay. After extraction, genomic DNA underwent amplification by bias-controlled multiplex PCR, followed by high-throughput sequencing. The source study handled its data this way. To quantify the absolute abundance of every unique TCRbeta CDR3 region, sequences were collapsed and filtered. Usable DNA was measured by amplifying reference genes present in all nucleated cells, and TCRbeta template counts were normalized to that usable DNA to estimate T cell fraction. Repertoire TCRs were annotated as SARS-CoV-2-specific when V gene, CDR3 amino acid sequence and J gene were exactly matched to a known reactive TCR set. MIRA supplied the reference SARS-CoV-2 TCR set, which was filtered for enrichment in COVID-19-positive ImmuneCODE repertoires so that public or cross-reactive TCRs were removed. Using the MIRA antigens, annotated TCRs were further analysed by specific ORF or by position within an ORF. Breadth was defined as the number of annotated unique rearrangements divided by the total number of unique productive rearrangements, and depth was defined as the summed frequency of the annotated unique rearrangements. Group comparisons of TCR breadth used two-sided Wilcoxon rank-sum tests. TCRdb's version of the immuneACCESS table is confined to in-frame rearrangements and falls short of the full clone set. An unresolved V gene accounts for under half of the shortfall where checked; the remainder is of unknown origin. V and J calls and clone size are given by that table; D and trimming were obtained from the DNA. Within this sample are some 240,000 clones, with approximately 90% of them counted one time only. Together, the top ten hold less than 3.5% of the sample.

The treatment or condition label of this sample denotes: around 19 received Ad26.COV2.S at low or high dose, single or two shots; about five received placebo; per-sample allocation not given. For vaccine and placebo recipients, the sequenced repertoires came from samples collected on day 63 after the first injection. Cohort 1b enrolled about 25 adults aged 18-55 years at a single site in Boston, USA, between 29 July and 7 August 2020. Ad26.COV2.S was a replication-incompetent adenovirus type 26 vector expressing a prefusion-stabilized SARS-CoV-2 spike protein from the original Wuhan strain. The source is a person between 18 and 65 years old who received the Ad26.COV2.S COVID-19 vaccine or a placebo. The sequencing used peripheral blood, collected in a trial of Ad26.COV2.S vaccine versus placebo. The chain couples TRBV19 to TRBJ1-2; confidence is insufficient to name the D gene. The CDR3 region: CASSILGGFYGYTF. The DNA sequence is given as TGTGCCAGTAGTATCCTCGGCGGATTCTATGGCTACACCTTC.